Described below is a single TCR beta chain sequence and its context. When the RNA was reverse transcribed, random hexamers were used with an input of roughly 0.45 to 1 ug. An immunoSEQ multiplex PCR generated amplified TCR beta CDR3 products spanning 54 Vbeta and 13 Jbeta. TCRdb independently ran MiXCR on the immunoSEQ multiplex PCR reads; one entry per CDR3 protein. This sample carries roughly 190,000 distinct CDR3 sequences, roughly 94% of them seen once, and the ten largest clones take around 0.16%. The data belong to a study of CD8 T cells in Susac syndrome. The CDR3 totals 14 residues. CDR1 is SGDLS and CDR2 is YYNGEE in the germline V gene. V shed 2 bases and J shed 2 bases, with 11 bases lying between them.

Sequencing was done on a sample of CD8+ T cells from PBMCs. The TCR comes from a human donor with Susac syndrome. The chain employs TRBV9 and TRBJ2-7; perhaps TRBD1 as D (5 bases). CDR3 DNA: TGTGCCAGCAGCGTTGACAGTCCAGCCTACGAGCAGTACTTC. This sequence encodes CASSVDSPAYEQYF.